Each of the 25 T cell receptor beta chains below was sequenced from the same sample in a study of PD-L1 blockade in urothelial cancer (dated by TCRdb to 2017 to 2019). The method behind the library was the immunoSEQ multiplex PCR assay. Sourced from immuneACCESS, this table was stored by TCRdb with only in-frame sequences that have V and J called. A share of the clones is absent; for the studies checked, an unresolved V gene accounts for under half, and the remainder has no known explanation. For this sample the table gives under 100,000 clones, of which nearly 90% were detected only once. The ten largest clones represent under 2% of the sample. The time point label here, explained by the study, means: pretreatment peripheral blood. The source material was PBMCs, sampled around atezolizumab (anti-PD-L1) treatment. These receptors all come from a man aged 60 to 75 with urothelial cancer.

The chain links TRBV4-2 to TRBJ2-3; D uncertain. Trimming shortened V by 4 bases and J by 0 bases, and 11 bases separated the two germline ends. The CDR3 consists of 15 residues. CDR1 is LGHNA, CDR2 YNFKEQ, per germline. The CDR3 is CASSLPGLSTDTQYF. The DNA for the CDR3 is TGTGCCAGCAGCCTTCCTGGGCTAAGCACAGATACGCAGTATTTT.

Comments on this clone: Other DNA sequences in the sample encode the same CDR3. V usage is TRBV6-5 and J usage is TRBJ1-5; 7 bases fit TRBD1. Germline V gene sequence: CDR1 MNHEY, CDR2 SVGAGI. The CDR3 is made up of 14 amino acids. The J segment lost 2 bases and the V segment lost 6 bases, leaving 4 bases of the junction unmatched. The CDR3 here is CASRRTGRNQPQHF. CDR3 DNA: TGTGCCAGCAGGCGGACAGGACGCAATCAGCCCCAGCATTTT.

The chain employs TRBV7-9 and TRBJ2-7; D is unclear. The ends were cut back, 5 bases at V and 0 bases at J, with 8 bases in the middle. The CDR3 runs 13 residues. The germline CDR1 and CDR2 sequences are SEHNR and FQNEAQ (reference sequence). The CDR3 coding sequence is TGTGCCAGCAGCCCCGGTTACTCCTACGAGCAGTACTTC. Encoded protein: CASSPGYSYEQYF.

The chain couples TRBV7-9 to TRBJ1-2; 9 bases fit TRBD1. The junction had 10 bases not matched to a gene; V was cut back by 5 bases and J by 3 bases. CDR3 size: 16 residues. Germline values: CDR1 SEHNR, CDR2 FQNEAQ (reference sequence). The CDR3 sequence: CASSPLTGGFDYGYTF. The CDR3, as DNA: TGTGCCAGCAGCCCGCTGACAGGGGGATTTGACTATGGCTACACCTTC.

V is TRBV2 and J is TRBJ1-1; D is perhaps TRBD1 (5 bases). The V gene lost 5 bases and the J gene lost 5 bases, with 15 bases spanning the gap. This CDR3 comprises 14 residues. Germline CDR1 is SNHLY and CDR2 is FYNNEI. The CDR3 loop reads CASSNLGQRTEAFF. The CDR3 region has the DNA TGTGCCAGCAGTAATTTGGGGCAGAGGACTGAAGCTTTCTTT.

This chain joins TRBV13 and TRBJ1-4; D is uncertain. The CDR3 spans 14 residues. V gave up 4 bases and J gave up 8 bases, with 14 bases separating them. The germline V gene has CDR1 PRHDT and CDR2 FYEKMQ (reference sequence). CDR3 DNA sequence: TGTGCCAGCAGCTCCGCCTCCGCGGGAGAAAAACTGTTTTTT. It yields the protein CASSSASAGEKLFF.

V and J are TRBV7-6 and TRBJ2-1; perhaps TRBD1 as D (6 bases). Trimming removed 4 bases from V and 9 bases from J, with 10 bases in between. The CDR3 is 12 amino acids. The germline gives CDR1 SGHVS, CDR2 FNYEAQ. In nucleotides, the CDR3 is TGTGCCAGCAGCTACTTAGGGGGTGAGCAGTTCTTC. Its translation: CASSYLGGEQFF.

This sequence joins TRBV7-6 and TRBJ2-2; 8 bases line up with TRBD1. The CDR3 loop spans 14 amino acids. Germline lookup yields CDR1 SGHVS and CDR2 FNYEAQ. V lost 4 bases and J lost 7; bases outside the gene matches: 5. CDR3 residues: CASSSNRGVGELFF. The CDR3 DNA reads TGTGCCAGCAGCTCCAACAGGGGGGTCGGGGAGCTGTTTTTT.

The gene calls are TRBV5-6 and TRBJ2-1, with TRBD2 identical over 8 bases. V trimming: 4 bases; J trimming: 6 bases; junction bases outside the gene matches: 15. The CDR3 loop spans 17 amino acids. The germline CDR1 and CDR2 sequences are SGHDT and YYEEEE. CDR3 residues: CASSLGSRTSISNEQFF. The DNA for the CDR3 is TGTGCCAGCAGCCTAGGTAGCAGGACTAGCATTTCCAATGAGCAGTTCTTC.

V and J are TRBV7-2 and TRBJ2-1; the D gene is possibly TRBD1 (6 bases). Germline V gene sequence: CDR1 SGHTA, CDR2 FQGNSA. V dropped 2 bases and J dropped 7 bases, with 18 bases sitting between them. The CDR3 sequence is 16 residues long. The CDR3 DNA follows: TGTGCCAGCAGCTTACTGTCGCAGGGGAGTAGGAATGAGCAGTTCTTC. Translating it yields CASSLLSQGSRNEQFF. The complete variable domain, with remaining parts taken from reference TRBV7-2 and TRBJ2-1, reads GAGVSQSPSNKVTEKGKDVELRCDPISGHTALYWYRQSLGQGLEFLIYFQGNSAPDKSGLPSDRFSAERTGGSVSTLTIQRTQQEDSAVYLCASSLLSQGSRNEQFFGPGTRLTVL.

The chain is built from TRBV5-1 and TRBJ1-4; 7 positions agree with TRBD1. Germline-derived CDR1 and CDR2 are SGHRS and YFSETQ. The length of the CDR3 is 15 residues. Trimming took 0 bases from V and 8 from J; bases not matched to a gene: 7. Written as DNA, the CDR3 is TGCGCCAGCAGCTTGGGACAGGGTTCATCGGAAAAACTGTTTTTT. Translating it yields CASSLGQGSSEKLFF.

The chain is built from TRBV9 and TRBJ1-5; D might be TRBD1 (5 bases). This CDR3 is 15 amino acids long. Trimming left V 4 bases short and J 6 bases short, with 17 bases between. CDR1 SGDLS and CDR2 YYNGEE come from the germline V gene. The CDR3 coding sequence is TGTGCCAGCAGCCCCGGCACAGGTACCTTTCAGCCCCAGCATTTT. This gives the protein CASSPGTGTFQPQHF.

The rearrangement uses TRBV7-9 and TRBJ1-5; possible D gene TRBD1, 6 bases. The V and J ends lost 5 bases and 4 bases respectively, with 12 bases between them. Germline CDR1 reads SEHNR; CDR2 reads FQNEAQ (reference sequence). This CDR3 spans 14 amino acids. The chain's CDR3 is CASSLNTGNQPQHF. Here the CDR3 DNA reads TGTGCCAGCAGCCTGAACACAGGGAATCAGCCCCAGCATTTT.

The V and J genes are TRBV6-5 and TRBJ1-2; D is perhaps TRBD1 (6 bases). Trimming pared 6 bases from V and 3 bases from J, leaving 11 bases between. This CDR3 spans 13 amino acids. CDR1 and CDR2 from the germline V gene are MNHEY and SVGAGI. CDR3 in amino acids: CASRRRQDYGYTF. In DNA, the CDR3 is TGTGCCAGCAGACGGAGACAGGACTATGGCTACACCTTC.

The chain employs TRBV7-2 and TRBJ1-2, with D unclear. The V gene's germline CDR1 is SGHTA and CDR2 FQGNSA. The CDR3 runs to 14 residues. Trimming removed 2 bases at V and 4 bases at J, with 11 bases between. The CDR3 DNA sequence: TGTGCCAGCAGCTTATCGGAGGGAAGCTATGGCTACACCTTC. Protein: CASSLSEGSYGYTF.

The chain has TRBV5-1 and TRBJ2-5; 13 bases match TRBD2. CDR1 and CDR2 (germline): SGHRS, YFSETQ. The CDR3 sequence is 15 residues long. Losses at the gene ends were 4 bases for V and 4 bases for J; bases not matched to a gene: 4. The CDR3 DNA sequence: TGCGCCAGCAGCCAAGGGACTAGCGGGGCAGAGACCCAGTACTTC. Its translation: CASSQGTSGAETQYF. The full variable domain, completed using reference TRBV5-1 and TRBJ2-5, is KAGVTQTPRYLIKTRGQQVTLSCSPISGHRSVSWYQQTPGQGLQFLFEYFSETQRNKGNFPGRFSGRQFSNSRSEMNVSTLELGDSALYLCASSQGTSGAETQYFGPGTRLLVL.

The J gene is TRBJ1-5, the V gene TRBV16; TRBD1 matches at 7 bases. This CDR3 has 14 amino acids. Germline-derived CDR1 and CDR2 are KGHSY and FQNENV. Germline trimming cut 7 bases from V and 5 bases from J; bases unmatched to any gene: 8. For the CDR3, the DNA is TGTGCCAGCAATCGGGACAGCACCTATCAGCCCCAGCATTTT. Amino acids: CASNRDSTYQPQHF.

The rearrangement uses TRBV18 and TRBJ1-1; no firm D call. This CDR3 is 15 amino acids long. Per germline, CDR1 KGHSH and CDR2 LQKENI. Trimming cost V 6 bases and J 5 bases, with 19 bases left between them. CDR3 residues: CASSPWVTPQTEAFF. The CDR3 nucleotides are TGTGCCAGCTCCCCTTGGGTGACACCTCAAACTGAAGCTTTCTTT.

The chain carries TRBV6-1 and TRBJ2-5; D remains ambiguous. V lost 1 base, J lost 4 bases, and 10 bases lay in between. There are 14 residues in the CDR3. Germline values: CDR1 MNHNS, CDR2 SASEGT. The CDR3 sequence is CASSEGLRPETQYF. The CDR3 DNA reads as TGTGCCAGCAGTGAAGGACTCCGGCCAGAGACCCAGTACTTC.

The V gene is TRBV11-1, the J gene TRBJ2-5; D is perhaps TRBD1 (5 bases). V dropped 2 bases and J dropped 3 bases, with 10 bases sitting between them. The CDR3 totals 14 residues. Per germline, CDR1 SGHAT and CDR2 FQDESV (reference sequence). Written as DNA, the CDR3 is TGTGCCAGCAGCTTAAGCACAGGAAAAGAGACCCAGTACTTC. This sequence encodes CASSLSTGKETQYF.

This chain joins TRBV19 and TRBJ2-5; 7 bases map to TRBD1. V lost 7 bases and J lost 5; bases outside the gene matches: 10. Germline V CDR1 and CDR2: LNHDA, SQIVND (reference sequence). This CDR3 comprises 14 residues. The CDR3 coding sequence is TGTGCCAGTACCCAAACAGGGGCGGTGGAGACCCAGTACTTC. Translation: CASTQTGAVETQYF.

The chain joins TRBV2 to TRBJ2-1, with 14 positions matching TRBD2. Germline CDR1 and CDR2: SNHLY and FYNNEI. This CDR3 contains 16 residues. The V gene end was trimmed by 5 bases and the J gene end by 9 bases; junction bases not matched to a gene: 9. The CDR3 is CASSPPGTSGSGEQFF. The CDR3 nucleotides read TGTGCCAGCAGTCCCCCAGGGACTAGCGGGAGCGGTGAGCAGTTCTTC.

The V gene is TRBV11-3, the J gene TRBJ2-1, with D maybe TRBD2 (5 bases). The germline V and J ends were trimmed by 0 bases and 0 bases, with 6 bases remaining between them. This CDR3 region has 15 residues. Germline CDR1 is SGHNT and CDR2 is YENEEA. CDR3 sequence (DNA): TGTGCCAGCAGCTTAGAGGGGAGCTCCTACAATGAGCAGTTCTTC. It translates to CASSLEGSSYNEQFF.

This sequence joins TRBV2 and TRBJ2-7; TRBD2 matches at 9 bases. This CDR3 is 14 amino acids long. In germline, CDR1 is SNHLY, CDR2 FYNNEI. The ends lost 7 bases at V and 0 bases at J; junction bases unmatched: 4. CDR3 DNA: TGTGCCAGCATACAGCGGGAGGTCTCCTACGAGCAGTACTTC. It codes for CASIQREVSYEQYF. Complete variable domain (other parts from reference TRBV2 and TRBJ2-7): EPEVTQTPSHQVTQMGQEVILRCVPISNHLYFYWYRQILGQKVEFLVSFYNNEISEKSEIFDDQFSVERPDGSNFTLKIRSTKLEDSAMYFCASIQREVSYEQYFGPGTRLTVT.

The J gene is TRBJ2-7, the V gene TRBV5-6; D is possibly TRBD2 (6 bases). The CDR3 spans 16 residues. The germline V and J ends were trimmed by 0 bases and 2 bases, with 15 bases remaining between them. Germline V gives CDR1 SGHDT, CDR2 YYEEEE. CDR3: CASSLGPPEGAYEQYF. CDR3 coding DNA: TGTGCCAGCAGCTTGGGCCCCCCGGAGGGAGCCTACGAGCAGTACTTC. The whole variable domain, filled in from reference TRBV5-6 and TRBJ2-7, reads DAGVTQSPTHLIKTRGQQVTLRCSPKSGHDTVSWYQQALGQGPQFIFQYYEEEERQRGNFPDRFSGHQFPNYSSELNVNALLLGDSALYLCASSLGPPEGAYEQYFGPGTRLTVT.